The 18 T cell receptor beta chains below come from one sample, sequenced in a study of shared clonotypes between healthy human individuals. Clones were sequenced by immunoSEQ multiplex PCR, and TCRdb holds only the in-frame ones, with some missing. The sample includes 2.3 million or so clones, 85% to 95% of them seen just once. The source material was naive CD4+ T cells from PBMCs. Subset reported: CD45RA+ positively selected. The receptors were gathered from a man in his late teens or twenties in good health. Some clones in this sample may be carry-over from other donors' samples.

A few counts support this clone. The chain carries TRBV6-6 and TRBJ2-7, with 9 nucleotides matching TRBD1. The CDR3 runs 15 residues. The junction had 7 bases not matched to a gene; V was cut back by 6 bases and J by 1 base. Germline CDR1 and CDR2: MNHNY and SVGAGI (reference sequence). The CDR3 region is CASSQTGGASYEQYF. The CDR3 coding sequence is TGTGCCAGCAGCCAGACAGGGGGGGCTTCCTACGAGCAGTACTTC.

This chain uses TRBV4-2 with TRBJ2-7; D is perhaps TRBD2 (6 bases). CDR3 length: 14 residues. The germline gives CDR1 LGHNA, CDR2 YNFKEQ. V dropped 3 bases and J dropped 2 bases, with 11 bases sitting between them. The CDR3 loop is CASSQQGLTYEQYF. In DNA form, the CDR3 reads TGTGCCAGCAGCCAGCAGGGACTTACCTACGAGCAGTACTTC.

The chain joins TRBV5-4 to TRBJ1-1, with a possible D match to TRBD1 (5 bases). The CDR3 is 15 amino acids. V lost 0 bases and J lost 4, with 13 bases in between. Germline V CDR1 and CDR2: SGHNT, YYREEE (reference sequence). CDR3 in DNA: TGTGCCAGCAGCTTGGCAGGGTTAGTAGGCACTGAAGCTTTCTTT. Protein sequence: CASSLAGLVGTEAFF.

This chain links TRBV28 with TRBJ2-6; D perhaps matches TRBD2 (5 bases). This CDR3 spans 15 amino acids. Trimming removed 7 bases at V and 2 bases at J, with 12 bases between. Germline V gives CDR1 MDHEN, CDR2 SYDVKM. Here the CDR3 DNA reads TGTGCCAGCACTCCAGAGGGCGCTGGGGCCAACGTCCTGACTTTC. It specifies CASTPEGAGANVLTF.

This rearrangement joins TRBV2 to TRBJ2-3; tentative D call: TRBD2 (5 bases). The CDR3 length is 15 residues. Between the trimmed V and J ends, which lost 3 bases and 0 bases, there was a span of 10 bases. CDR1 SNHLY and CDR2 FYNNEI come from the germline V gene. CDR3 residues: CASSDERMSTDTQYF. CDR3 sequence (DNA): TGTGCCAGCAGTGATGAGCGGATGAGCACAGATACGCAGTATTTT. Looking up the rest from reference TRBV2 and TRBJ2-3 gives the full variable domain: EPEVTQTPSHQVTQMGQEVILRCVPISNHLYFYWYRQILGQKVEFLVSFYNNEISEKSEIFDDQFSVERPDGSNFTLKIRSTKLEDSAMYFCASSDERMSTDTQYFGPGTRLTVL.

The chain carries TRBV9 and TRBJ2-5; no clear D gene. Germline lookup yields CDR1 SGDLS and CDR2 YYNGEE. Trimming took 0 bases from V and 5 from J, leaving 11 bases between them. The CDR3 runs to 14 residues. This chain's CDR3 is CASSVGLDRETQYF. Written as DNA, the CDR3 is TGTGCCAGCAGCGTAGGCCTCGACCGGGAGACCCAGTACTTC.

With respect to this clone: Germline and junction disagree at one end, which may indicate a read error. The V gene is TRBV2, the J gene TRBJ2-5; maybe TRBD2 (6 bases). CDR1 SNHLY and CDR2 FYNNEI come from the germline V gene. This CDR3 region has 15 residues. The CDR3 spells CASSALGSGPHRTHF. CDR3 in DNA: TGTGCCAGCAGCGCCCTGGGTAGCGGTCCTCACCGGACCCACTTC.

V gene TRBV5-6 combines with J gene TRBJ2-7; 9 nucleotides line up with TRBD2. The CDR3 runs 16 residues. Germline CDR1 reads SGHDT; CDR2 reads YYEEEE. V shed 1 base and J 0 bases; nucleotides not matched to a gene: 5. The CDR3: CASSLFGTSYSYEQYF. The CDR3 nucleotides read TGTGCCAGCAGCTTGTTCGGGACTAGCTACTCCTACGAGCAGTACTTC.

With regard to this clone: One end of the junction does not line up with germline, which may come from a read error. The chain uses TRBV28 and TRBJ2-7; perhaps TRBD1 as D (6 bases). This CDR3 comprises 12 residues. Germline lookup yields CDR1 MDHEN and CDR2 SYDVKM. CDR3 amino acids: CASSFGDKNPLF. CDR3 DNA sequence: TGTGCCAGCAGTTTTGGGGACAAAAACCCCCTCTTC.

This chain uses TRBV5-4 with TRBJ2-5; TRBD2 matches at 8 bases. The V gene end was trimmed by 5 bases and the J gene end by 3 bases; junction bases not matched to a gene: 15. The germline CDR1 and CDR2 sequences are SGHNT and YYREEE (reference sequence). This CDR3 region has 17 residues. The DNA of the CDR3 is TGTGCCAGCAGGTCCGGGACCACTCCCGGGGGGGAAGAGACCCAGTACTTC. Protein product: CASRSGTTPGGEETQYF.

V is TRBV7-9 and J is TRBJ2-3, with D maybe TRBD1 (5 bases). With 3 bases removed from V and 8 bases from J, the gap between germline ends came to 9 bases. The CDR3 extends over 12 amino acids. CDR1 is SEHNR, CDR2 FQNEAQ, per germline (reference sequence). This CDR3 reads CASSLAQGTQYF. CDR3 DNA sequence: TGTGCCAGCAGCTTGGCCCAGGGTACGCAGTATTTT.

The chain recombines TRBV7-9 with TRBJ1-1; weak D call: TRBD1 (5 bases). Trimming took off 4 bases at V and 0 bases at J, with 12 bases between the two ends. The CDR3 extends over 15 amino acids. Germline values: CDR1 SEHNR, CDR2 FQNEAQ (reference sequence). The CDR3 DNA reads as TGTGCCAGCAGCTCAAACAGGTCCATGAACACTGAAGCTTTCTTT. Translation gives CASSSNRSMNTEAFF.

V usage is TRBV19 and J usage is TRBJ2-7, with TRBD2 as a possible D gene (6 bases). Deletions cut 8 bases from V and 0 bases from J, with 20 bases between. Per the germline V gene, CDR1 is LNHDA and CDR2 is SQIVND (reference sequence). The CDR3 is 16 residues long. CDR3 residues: CASGHHGGSSSYEQYF. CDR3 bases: TGTGCCAGTGGGCATCATGGGGGGTCGAGCTCCTACGAGCAGTACTTC.

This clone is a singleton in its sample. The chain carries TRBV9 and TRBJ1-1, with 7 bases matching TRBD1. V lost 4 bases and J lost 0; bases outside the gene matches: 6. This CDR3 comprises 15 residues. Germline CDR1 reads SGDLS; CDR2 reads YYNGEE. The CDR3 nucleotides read TGTGCCAGCAGCCTTAGCGGACAGGTGAACACTGAAGCTTTCTTT. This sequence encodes CASSLSGQVNTEAFF.

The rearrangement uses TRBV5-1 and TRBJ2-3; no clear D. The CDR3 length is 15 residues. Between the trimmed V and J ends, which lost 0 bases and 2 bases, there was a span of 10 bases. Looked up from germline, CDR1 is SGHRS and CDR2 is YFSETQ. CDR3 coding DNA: TGCGCCAGCAGCTTGGCACCTCGGGCCACAGATACGCAGTATTTT. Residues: CASSLAPRATDTQYF.

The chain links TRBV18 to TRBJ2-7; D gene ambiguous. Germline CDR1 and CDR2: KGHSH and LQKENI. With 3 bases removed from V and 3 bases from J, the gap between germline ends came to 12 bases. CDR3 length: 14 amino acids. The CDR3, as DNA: TGTGCCAGCTCACCGAGTGGCCTAAACTACGAGCAGTACTTC. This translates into CASSPSGLNYEQYF.

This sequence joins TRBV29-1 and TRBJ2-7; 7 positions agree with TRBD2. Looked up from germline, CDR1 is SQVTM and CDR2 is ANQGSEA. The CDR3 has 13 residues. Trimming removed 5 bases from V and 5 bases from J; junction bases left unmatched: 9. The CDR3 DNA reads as TGCAGCGTTAGTGGGGAGGGCCTCAACGAGCAGTACTTC. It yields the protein CSVSGEGLNEQYF.

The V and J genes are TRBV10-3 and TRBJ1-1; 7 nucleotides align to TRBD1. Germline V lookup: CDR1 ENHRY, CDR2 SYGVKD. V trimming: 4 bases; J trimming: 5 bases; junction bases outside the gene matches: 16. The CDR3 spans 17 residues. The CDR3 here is CAISAPGSGRGITEAFF. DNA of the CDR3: TGTGCCATCAGTGCTCCCGGATCCGGCAGGGGGATAACTGAAGCTTTCTTT.